This TCR beta chain is drawn from a study of Graves' ophthalmopathy and Graves' hyperthyroidism. Study-wide context: Prior to any treatment, peripheral blood was collected at the time of initial diagnosis. General study findings and limits: From stable hyperthyroidism, ophthalmopathy was separated by a 13-signature model with 85% to 90% sensitivity and roughly 84% specificity. Most thyroid clonotypes with frequency above 0.001 were detected in blood too.

This CDR3 is built from 14 residues. Looked up from germline, CDR1 is KGHSH and CDR2 is LQKENI. Unmatched junction bases numbered 5, after V lost 5 bases and J lost 2 bases. Of note for this clonotype: Its matching antigen is unknown.

Amplified material comprised TCR beta CDR3 regions derived from RNA transcripts. HTBI-primed RT-PCR formed the first round, and a multiplex PCR formed the second. TCRdb reprocessed the multiplex PCR reads via MiXCR and lists one record per CDR3 protein. The sample shows fewer than 350,000 distinct CDR3 sequences, under 20% of them seen only once. Ophthalmopathy donors were characterized by moderate-to-severe activity, CAS of at least 3, NOSPECS of at least 4, and duration under 3 months. The clonotype comes from an adult man with Graves' ophthalmopathy. The sample was peripheral blood. The chain recombines TRBV18 with TRBJ2-5, with 7 nucleotides matching TRBD1. This CDR3 is CASSTQGRQETQYF. CDR3 sequence (DNA): TGTGCCAGCTCAACACAGGGGCGTCAAGAGACCCAGTACTTC.